These 13 T cell receptor beta chains were all obtained from the same sample, sequenced in a study of shared clonotypes between healthy human individuals. Produced via immunoSEQ multiplex PCR; TCRdb's table is partial and in-frame only. The sample carries roughly 1 million clones, about three quarters recorded once. The sample taken for sequencing was memory CD4+ T cells sorted from blood. The subset is: CD45RA-negative fraction. These receptors all come from a man between 18 and 35 years old in good health.

A remark on this clone: A read error is possible here, since a much larger clone lies one base away. Other DNA sequences in the same sample also yield this CDR3. The genes are TRBV7-2 and TRBJ2-7; D gene unclear. This CDR3 has 11 residues. CDR1 is SGHTA, CDR2 FQGNSA, per germline. Trimming took 6 bases from V and 1 from J, leaving 4 bases between them. CDR3 DNA: TGTGCCAGCAGTTTGTCCTACGAGCAGTACTTC. Amino acid sequence: CASSLSYEQYF.

This clone was picked up a small number of times. The chain employs TRBV18 and TRBJ1-2; no clear D gene. Germline V gives CDR1 KGHSH, CDR2 LQKENI. Trimming stripped 3 bases from V and 1 base from J, with 15 bases between. This CDR3 contains 16 residues. CDR3 sequence (DNA): TGTGCCAGCTCACCTTCGGAAGTGGAAGTTAACTATGGCTACACCTTC. Protein sequence: CASSPSEVEVNYGYTF.

The genes are TRBV7-2 and TRBJ1-5; weak D call: TRBD1 (6 bases). The CDR3 contains 14 residues. V dropped 1 base and J dropped 9 bases, with 13 bases sitting between them. Germline CDR1 is SGHTA and CDR2 is FQGNSA. DNA for the CDR3: TGTGCCAGCAGCTTAGACAGGGTGGAGAGGCCCCAGCATTTT. Translating gives CASSLDRVERPQHF.

The chain joins TRBV25-1 to TRBJ2-5, with D hard to call. Germline loops: CDR1 MGHDK, CDR2 SYGVNS. CDR3 length: 11 amino acids. V lost 4 bases and J lost 5, with 5 bases in between. The CDR3 reads CASSGSETQYF. The CDR3 DNA is TGTGCCAGCAGTGGATCTGAGACCCAGTACTTC.

This rearrangement joins TRBV6-6 to TRBJ1-1; D is ambiguous. CDR1 and CDR2 (germline): MNHNY, SVGAGI (reference sequence). V was trimmed by 6 bases and J by 3 bases, leaving 11 bases between them. This CDR3 contains 13 residues. CDR3 DNA: TGTGCCAGCAGGCCCGGAGAATACACTGAAGCTTTCTTT. Translating it yields CASRPGEYTEAFF.

The chain combines TRBV6-1 with TRBJ2-3; D ambiguous. The germline V and J ends were trimmed by 8 bases and 1 base, with 7 bases remaining between them. Per the germline V gene, CDR1 is MNHNS and CDR2 is SASEGT. This CDR3 comprises 12 residues. The CDR3 DNA reads TGTGCCAGCGACCAGGGCACAGATACGCAGTATTTT. It is translated as CASDQGTDTQYF.

This clone was seen only a few times. This chain connects TRBV7-2 to TRBJ2-7; the D gene is possibly TRBD1 (6 bases). Looked up from germline, CDR1 is SGHTA and CDR2 is FQGNSA. V gave up 4 bases and J gave up 5 bases, with 18 bases separating them. The CDR3 totals 15 residues. The CDR3 coding sequence is TGTGCCAGCAGCTCCTTGGGGACACCTCCTAACGAGCAGTACTTC. This codes for CASSSLGTPPNEQYF.

This rearrangement joins TRBV11-2 to TRBJ2-7; D may be TRBD1 or TRBD2 (6 bases each). V lost 1 base to trimming and J lost 2 bases, with 12 bases between them. CDR1 SGHAT and CDR2 FQNNGV come from the germline V gene. The CDR3 runs to 15 residues. CDR3 sequence (DNA): TGTGCCAGCAGCTTAGTCGTGGGGGGCCCCTACGAGCAGTACTTC. It yields the protein CASSLVVGGPYEQYF.

This clone appeared once. The chain couples TRBV7-9 to TRBJ1-6; 9 positions match TRBD1. Per germline, CDR1 SEHNR and CDR2 FQNEAQ (reference sequence). The CDR3 is 15 residues long. J lost 10 bases, V lost 3 bases, and 7 bases had no gene match. CDR3 residues: CASSLPGQGQSPLHF. In DNA, the CDR3 is TGTGCCAGCAGCTTGCCGGGACAGGGTCAATCACCCCTCCACTTT. Looking up the rest from reference TRBV7-9 and TRBJ1-6 gives the full variable domain: DTGVSQNPRHKITKRGQNVTFRCDPISEHNRLYWYRQTLGQGPEFLTYFQNEAQLEKSRLLSDRFSAERPKGSFSTLEIQRTEQGDSAMYLCASSLPGQGQSPLHFGNGTRLTVT.

V gene TRBV5-8 combines with J gene TRBJ2-2, with D tentatively TRBD2 (6 bases). CDR1 and CDR2 (germline): SGHTS, YDEGEE. Trimming cost V 5 bases and J 5 bases, with 13 bases left between them. The CDR3 runs to 14 residues. The CDR3: CASRRRGETGELFF. The DNA of the CDR3 is TGTGCCAGCAGAAGGAGGGGAGAAACCGGGGAGCTGTTTTTT.

The rearrangement joins TRBV5-1 to TRBJ1-4; no reliable D call. CDR1 and CDR2 from the germline V gene are SGHRS and YFSETQ. CDR3 size: 13 residues. Deletions cut 4 bases from V and 8 bases from J, with 12 bases between. The CDR3 DNA is TGCGCCAGCAGCCGACACCTAATGGAAAAACTGTTTTTT. Translating it yields CASSRHLMEKLFF.

This chain joins TRBV30 and TRBJ2-1; D gene unclear. CDR1 and CDR2 from the germline V gene are GTSNPN and SVGIG (reference sequence). V lost 2 bases to trimming and J lost 1 base, with 9 bases between them. The CDR3 consists of 14 residues. CDR3: CAWSKGFSYNEQFF. The CDR3 coding sequence is TGTGCCTGGAGTAAGGGATTTTCCTACAATGAGCAGTTCTTC.

This rearrangement joins TRBV4-1 to TRBJ1-2, with 8 bases identical to TRBD1. V gave up 1 base and J gave up 5 bases; unmatched junction bases: 6. The CDR3 totals 15 residues. CDR1 and CDR2 from the germline V gene are MGHRA and YSYEKL. The CDR3 region is CASSQGRQGSYGYTF. CDR3 in DNA: TGCGCCAGCAGCCAAGGTCGACAGGGGAGTTATGGCTACACCTTC.